This T cell receptor beta chain was recovered during a study of PD-1 blockade in mismatch repair-deficient tumors. TCRs were sequenced from three patients responding to pembrolizumab. Here immunoSEQ multiplex PCR was the method, and the copy in TCRdb shows in-frame clones only, minus some. The sample has some 120,000 clones, around 87% seen once. Germline V gene data show CDR1 as MNHEY and CDR2 as SVGAGI. This CDR3 has 14 amino acids. In this sample, this clone turned up a few times. One end of the junction is discordant with germline, which a read error may explain. The source was peripheral blood, collected 44 weeks after starting pembrolizumab. This sequence was found in an adult with mismatch repair-deficient cancer. The J gene is TRBJ2-7, the V gene TRBV6-5; D may be TRBD1 or TRBD2 (5 bases each). The CDR3 nucleotides read TGTGCCAGCAGTTACTCGGCGGGTCTCGGGACGCCTCGATTC. It is translated as CASSYSAGLGTPRF.